The clone carrying this T cell receptor beta chain was detected a few times. A sample-barcoded 5' primer and a J-beta primer mix were used in a second PCR of about 6 to 12 cycles. TCRdb used MiXCR to reprocess the 5' RACE reads, holding one entry per CDR3 protein. This table has about 780,000 distinct CDR3 sequences, around 25% appearing once. Germline V gives CDR1 MNHEY, CDR2 SVGAGI. The CDR3 is made up of 15 amino acids. The ends were cut back, 7 bases at V and 7 bases at J, with 22 bases in the middle. This sample is drawn from a study of blood T cells in healthy people across ages. In addition, the sample was reused for a study of T cells of mothers and their children.

V usage is TRBV6-5 and J usage is TRBJ1-2, with TRBD1 as a possible D gene (5 bases). The source of this sequence is a boy between 10 and 17 years old in good health. The sequencing sample was made of blood. The DNA for the CDR3 is TGTGCCAGCACCAGGGCCGGGACCCTCGGGACTGGCTACACCTTC. Its protein is CASTRAGTLGTGYTF.